This T cell receptor (beta chain) derives from a study of blood T cell repertoires in COVID-19. Study information: Italy, Spain and the United States were the sources of the convalescent and acute COVID-19 samples.

As originally analysed: Quantification of nucleated cells was approximated via reference gene primer amplification. Repertoires were generated with immunoSEQ multiplex PCR, while TCRdb's copy carries only in-frame clones and drops some. V and J calls and clone size come straight from that table; D and trimming were deduced from the DNA. The sample consists of about 330,000 clones, more than 75% of them appearing once. Participant ages covered about 18 to 95 years across approximately 25 US areas. Participants reported their clinical history, and cohort assignment relied on those reports. This CDR3 comprises 12 residues. V lost 1 base to trimming and J lost 6 bases; unmatched junction nucleotides: 1. The germline gives CDR1 GTSNPN, CDR2 SVGIG (reference sequence).

Sequencing input: PBMCs or T cells enriched from blood (not recorded which). The receptor was derived from a woman in her 30s who had recovered from COVID-19. The genes are TRBV30 and TRBJ1-2; 8 bases match TRBD1. The CDR3 sequence is CAWSGTGHGYTF. The CDR3 bases are TGTGCCTGGAGTGGGACAGGGCATGGCTACACCTTC.